This passage covers 29 T cell receptor beta chains from one sample sequenced in a study of control samples from healthy donors and cancer patients (TCRdb year 2020). The library was generated by the immunoSEQ multiplex PCR assay. TCRdb took over this immuneACCESS table, retaining in-frame rearrangements with V and J assigned. Such tables are incomplete; in checked studies, under half of the missing clones stem from an unresolved V gene, and the remainder is unexplained. The sample yields about 120,000 clones; roughly nine tenths were counted once. Together, the top ten hold approximately 1% of the sample. The specimen was PBMCs. Receptor source: a woman aged 45 to 65 with colorectal cancer.

This clone was found a few times. The chain has TRBV6-5 and TRBJ1-6, with 8 bases fitting TRBD1. The CDR3 is 14 residues long. The J segment lost 7 bases and the V segment lost 5 bases, leaving 4 bases of the junction unmatched. Germline lookup yields CDR1 MNHEY and CDR2 SVGAGI. In DNA form, the CDR3 reads TGTGCCAGCAGTCCACGACAGGGGAATTCACCCCTCCACTTT. Its translation: CASSPRQGNSPLHF.

This clone was recorded once. The chain has TRBV2 and TRBJ2-1, with 7 nucleotides matching TRBD2. Looked up from germline, CDR1 is SNHLY and CDR2 is FYNNEI. The CDR3 consists of 14 residues. The ends lost 5 bases at V and 1 base at J; junction bases unmatched: 2. CDR3 region: CASSQRGSYNEQFF. The CDR3 DNA is TGTGCCAGCAGTCAGCGGGGATCCTACAATGAGCAGTTCTTC.

V gene TRBV5-1 combines with J gene TRBJ1-2; 11 nucleotides align to TRBD1. The V gene's germline CDR1 is SGHRS and CDR2 YFSETQ. J gave up 4 bases and V 4 bases, and 12 bases lay outside the gene matches. The CDR3 length is 17 residues. CDR3 DNA sequence: TGCGCCAGCAGCGAACCGGGACAGGGGGAAAGGATCTATGGCTACACCTTC. Amino acid sequence: CASSEPGQGERIYGYTF.

This clone was picked up one time. The V call is TRBV28, the J call TRBJ2-1; 9 bases agree with TRBD2. The CDR3 extends over 14 amino acids. The germline V gene has CDR1 MDHEN and CDR2 SYDVKM. V was pared by 5 bases and J by 7 bases, with 6 bases of the junction left unmatched. CDR3 amino acids: CASSVAGVGNEQFF. CDR3 bases: TGTGCCAGCAGTGTAGCGGGAGTTGGGAATGAGCAGTTCTTC.

This sequence joins TRBV7-9 and TRBJ2-5; no clear D. The germline V gene encodes CDR1 SEHNR and CDR2 FQNEAQ (reference sequence). Deletions cut 0 bases from V and 2 bases from J, with 10 bases between. The CDR3 has 15 residues. Here the CDR3 DNA reads TGTGCCAGCAGCTTAGCCCTCAAAACGCAAGAGACCCAGTACTTC. Residues: CASSLALKTQETQYF.

The rearrangement links TRBV30 to TRBJ1-6; D uncertain. Germline V gene lookup returns CDR1 GTSNPN and CDR2 SVGIG (reference sequence). V gave up 4 bases and J gave up 12 bases, with 16 bases separating them. There are 13 residues in the CDR3. The CDR3 loop reads CAWTALAAQPLHF. DNA for the CDR3: TGTGCCTGGACTGCTCTGGCGGCGCAACCCCTCCACTTT.

By proportion, this clone is medium-sized (0.01 to 0.1%). This chain uses TRBV27 with TRBJ2-1; D may be TRBD1 (6 bases). V shed 2 bases and J shed 2 bases, with 10 bases lying between them. The length of the CDR3 is 15 residues. Germline-derived CDR1 and CDR2 are MNHEY and SMNVEV (reference sequence). CDR3 loop: CASSLSRDTYNEQFF. The DNA of the CDR3 is TGTGCCAGCAGTTTAAGCAGGGACACCTACAATGAGCAGTTCTTC.

The V call is TRBV30, the J call TRBJ1-1; 7 positions match TRBD1. Unmatched junction bases numbered 8, after V lost 3 bases and J lost 1 base. Germline lookup yields CDR1 GTSNPN and CDR2 SVGIG (reference sequence). This CDR3 has 15 residues. The CDR3 spells CAWRDGGTANTEAFF. The CDR3 DNA reads as TGTGCCTGGAGAGATGGGGGGACAGCGAACACTGAAGCTTTCTTT.

This chain joins TRBV9 and TRBJ2-7; D is uncertain. This CDR3 region has 13 residues. The V gene lost 4 bases and the J gene lost 3 bases, with 11 bases spanning the gap. Per germline, CDR1 SGDLS and CDR2 YYNGEE. This CDR3 is CASSPRSSYEQYF. The CDR3 DNA sequence: TGTGCCAGCAGCCCCAGATCTAGCTACGAGCAGTACTTC.

The rearrangement uses TRBV30 and TRBJ1-6; 9 nucleotides agree with TRBD1. This CDR3 region has 13 residues. V shed 4 bases, J shed 7 bases, and the junction held 2 bases outside the gene matches. Germline V lookup: CDR1 GTSNPN, CDR2 SVGIG (reference sequence). CDR3 sequence (DNA): TGTGCCTGGAAGACAGGGGGAAATTCACCCCTCCACTTT. As protein: CAWKTGGNSPLHF.

This chain links TRBV25-1 with TRBJ1-2; D is undetermined. V gave up 5 bases and J gave up 3 bases, with 10 bases separating them. The CDR3 runs to 13 residues. Germline loops: CDR1 MGHDK, CDR2 SYGVNS. The CDR3 reads CASSLAGYYGYTF. The DNA of the CDR3 is TGTGCCAGCAGTCTGGCTGGGTACTATGGCTACACCTTC.

This clone has only a few counts. This chain connects TRBV6-5 to TRBJ2-3, with 8 bases fitting TRBD1. The germline V gene has CDR1 MNHEY and CDR2 SVGAGI. With 6 bases clipped from V and 2 bases from J, the junction kept 7 bases outside the gene matches. The CDR3 is made up of 15 amino acids. CDR3 sequence (DNA): TGTGCCAGCAGAGTCGGACAGGGATTCACAGATACGCAGTATTTT. It specifies CASRVGQGFTDTQYF.

The CDR3 reads CASRYRTGGGETQYF. The DNA for the CDR3 is TGTGCCAGCAGATACAGGACAGGGGGCGGTGAGACCCAGTACTTC. V usage is TRBV2 and J usage is TRBJ2-5; TRBD1 matches 11 bases. The V gene's germline CDR1 is SNHLY and CDR2 FYNNEI. The V and J ends lost 6 bases and 5 bases, in that order; junction bases with no gene match: 8. The CDR3 loop spans 15 amino acids.

This chain uses TRBV27 with TRBJ2-5; no definite D call. Germline-derived CDR1 and CDR2 are MNHEY and SMNVEV (reference sequence). V gave up 0 bases and J gave up 0 bases, with 8 bases separating them. The CDR3 runs to 15 residues. CDR3 in DNA: TGTGCCAGCAGTTTATCTCGAAACAACCAAGAGACCCAGTACTTC. This codes for CASSLSRNNQETQYF.

The rearrangement uses TRBV5-1 and TRBJ1-5; no definite D call. The V end lost 0 bases, the J end lost 4 bases, and 11 bases lay between the germline ends. The germline V gene has CDR1 SGHRS and CDR2 YFSETQ. The length of the CDR3 is 15 residues. Written as DNA, the CDR3 is TGCGCCAGCAGCTTGGGCCACAGCCCGAATCAGCCCCAGCATTTT. The encoded protein is CASSLGHSPNQPQHF.

The CDR3 DNA reads as TGTGCCAGCAGCTCCCGGGGTTCGTATGGGACAGATACGCAGTATTTT. Its protein is CASSSRGSYGTDTQYF. The chain recombines TRBV5-6 with TRBJ2-3; TRBD2 is a possible D gene (5 bases). Trimming left V 3 bases short and J 3 bases short, with 17 bases between. The CDR3 has 16 residues. CDR1 SGHDT and CDR2 YYEEEE come from the germline V gene.

The chain uses TRBV5-1 and TRBJ1-1; possibly TRBD1 for D (6 bases). CDR3 size: 14 residues. The V gene's germline CDR1 is SGHRS and CDR2 YFSETQ. The V end was cut by 6 bases, the J end by 3 bases, with 15 bases between. CDR3 loop: CASTATGRDTEAFF. CDR3 bases: TGCGCCAGCACCGCTACAGGGAGGGACACTGAAGCTTTCTTT.

On this clone: A much larger clone sits a single nucleotide away, making a read error possible. This specimen includes other DNA sequences encoding the same CDR3. This chain joins TRBV2 and TRBJ1-2; 8 nucleotides align to TRBD1. CDR1 SNHLY and CDR2 FYNNEI come from the germline V gene. CDR3 length: 14 amino acids. J lost 2 bases, V lost 6 bases, and 5 bases had no gene match. The CDR3 protein is CASRADRANYGYTF. The CDR3 DNA reads as TGTGCCAGCAGGGCGGACAGGGCCAACTATGGCTACACCTTC.

The chain recombines TRBV24-1 with TRBJ1-2, with D maybe TRBD1 (6 bases). The CDR3 runs 14 residues. Trimming pared 3 bases from V and 6 bases from J, leaving 13 bases between. The germline V gene has CDR1 KGHDR and CDR2 SFDVKD. CDR3 coding DNA: TGTGCCACCAGTGATACCCCGGGGGCGCATGGCTACACCTTC. It translates to CATSDTPGAHGYTF.

The chain carries TRBV3-1 (or the pseudogene TRBV3-2) and TRBJ2-2; 9 bases map to TRBD1. Losses at the gene ends were 4 bases for V and 4 bases for J; bases not matched to a gene: 10. The germline CDR1 and CDR2 sequences are LGHDT and YNNKEL (reference sequence). The CDR3 consists of 17 residues. The CDR3 nucleotides are TGTGCCAGCAGCCTATCGACCGGACAGGGGATCACCGGGGAGCTGTTTTTT. The encoded protein is CASSLSTGQGITGELFF.

This chain connects TRBV3-1 (or the pseudogene TRBV3-2) to TRBJ1-5; no firm D call. Germline-derived CDR1 and CDR2 are LGHDT and YNNKEL (reference sequence). The V gene lost 1 base and the J gene lost 9 bases, with 10 bases spanning the gap. The CDR3 has 13 residues. The CDR3 DNA reads TGTGCCAGCAGCCAAGTGCGGGGATGGCCCCAGCATTTT. This translates into CASSQVRGWPQHF.

The genes are TRBV7-9 and TRBJ2-1, with D perhaps TRBD1 (6 bases). The CDR3 runs to 15 residues. The ends were cut back, 5 bases at V and 3 bases at J, with 14 bases in the middle. In germline, CDR1 is SEHNR, CDR2 FQNEAQ (reference sequence). The CDR3 sequence is CASSPGQTNYNEQFF. CDR3 DNA: TGTGCCAGCAGCCCCGGACAGACAAACTACAATGAGCAGTTCTTC.

The genes are TRBV7-3 and TRBJ2-1; weak D call: TRBD2 (6 bases). Germline V gene data show CDR1 as SGHTA and CDR2 as FQGTGA. Trimming took off 2 bases at V and 5 bases at J, with 19 bases between the two ends. CDR3 size: 17 residues. CDR3 loop: CASSLGGVRLGHNEQFF. In DNA form, the CDR3 reads TGTGCCAGCAGCTTAGGCGGGGTTCGCCTAGGCCACAATGAGCAGTTCTTC.

The chain recombines TRBV5-1 with TRBJ2-1; possibly TRBD1 for D (5 bases). Germline loops: CDR1 SGHRS, CDR2 YFSETQ. This CDR3 is built from 14 residues. V was shortened by 0 bases and J by 4 bases, with 8 bases between the two germline ends. CDR3: CASSLATAYNEQFF. In DNA, the CDR3 is TGCGCCAGCAGCTTGGCGACAGCGTACAATGAGCAGTTCTTC.

The chain carries TRBV7-3 and TRBJ2-5; 13 bases line up with TRBD2. The trim removed 5 bases at V and 4 bases at J, leaving 10 bases unmatched. The CDR3 has 17 amino acids. Germline CDR1 reads SGHTA; CDR2 reads FQGTGA. The CDR3, as DNA: TGTGCCAGCAGCCCTCGGACTAGCGGGGGTGCCCGAGAGACCCAGTACTTC. It translates to CASSPRTSGGARETQYF.

The chain combines TRBV7-3 with TRBJ2-5, with 11 bases that match TRBD2. The CDR3 has 16 amino acids. With V trimmed by 5 bases and J by 1 base, 6 bases remained unmatched. Germline-derived CDR1 and CDR2 are SGHTA and FQGTGA. The CDR3 DNA follows: TGTGCCAGCAGCCCGCTAGCGGGGGGCCCCCAAGAGACCCAGTACTTC. Its translation is CASSPLAGGPQETQYF.

The rearrangement joins TRBV13 to TRBJ2-3, with 10 bases fitting TRBD2. Germline CDR1 is PRHDT and CDR2 is FYEKMQ (reference sequence). The CDR3 is 17 residues long. V lost 5 bases, J lost 4 bases, and 12 bases stayed unmatched. In DNA form, the CDR3 reads TGTGCCAGCAGCGTTGGCTGGTCTAGCGGGAGATCAGATACGCAGTATTTT. This encodes CASSVGWSSGRSDTQYF.

Notes on this clone: One junction end does not reproduce the germline sequence, and a read error may be involved. The chain employs TRBV4-1 and TRBJ2-3; weak D call: TRBD2 (6 bases). Looked up from germline, CDR1 is MGHRA and CDR2 is YSYEKL. The length of the CDR3 is 11 residues. The CDR3 region has the DNA TGCGCCAGCAGCCAGGGCGCGGGGAGACGTTTT. Protein product: CASSQGAGRRF.

This chain links TRBV18 with TRBJ1-4, with D perhaps TRBD1 (5 bases). The CDR3 runs to 15 residues. Germline V gene sequence: CDR1 KGHSH, CDR2 LQKENI. V was trimmed by 3 bases and J by 8 bases, leaving 16 bases between them. CDR3 sequence reads: CASSPRRGGEEKLFF. Here the CDR3 DNA reads TGTGCCAGCTCACCTCGGAGGGGTGGAGAGGAAAAACTGTTTTTT.